These 12 T cell receptor beta chains were sequenced from one sample in a study of radiation and T cells in renal cell carcinoma. Stated time point: baseline pretreatment blood. Treatment of the sample: 15 Gy SBRT to primary tumor, nephrectomy 4 weeks later. Using immunoSEQ multiplex PCR, the repertoire was profiled, and TCRdb retains in-frame clones only, with some absent. Among about 95,000 clones listed, about 88% were seen once. Source: blood, taken from a patient whose treatment included radiotherapy and nephrectomy. The receptors come from a man aged 45-60 years with renal cell carcinoma.

V is TRBV6-1 and J is TRBJ2-7, with D perhaps matching TRBD2 (5 bases). The CDR3 contains 11 residues. Germline loops: CDR1 MNHNS, CDR2 SASEGT. V dropped 8 bases and J dropped 2 bases, with 7 bases sitting between them. CDR3 sequence (DNA): TGTGCCAGCCGGGAAGCCTACGAGCAGTACTTC. Translated: CASREAYEQYF.

CDR3: CASSLAFTGYGNTIYF. Here the CDR3 DNA reads TGTGCCAGCAGCTTGGCCTTCACAGGGTACGGAAACACCATATATTTT. V usage is TRBV5-6 and J usage is TRBJ1-3, with D maybe TRBD1 (6 bases). Germline V gene sequence: CDR1 SGHDT, CDR2 YYEEEE. V dropped 0 bases and J dropped 4 bases, with 14 bases sitting between them. The CDR3 extends over 16 amino acids.

This chain links TRBV6-1 with TRBJ1-1, with 10 bases matching TRBD1. J gave up 3 bases and V 4 bases, and 5 bases lay outside the gene matches. The CDR3 spans 15 residues. CDR1 is MNHNS, CDR2 SASEGT, per germline. The CDR3, as DNA: TGTGCCAGCAGTGCCTTGACAGGGGGCTACACTGAAGCTTTCTTT. Amino acids: CASSALTGGYTEAFF.

The J gene is TRBJ2-7, the V gene TRBV18; 10 positions agree with TRBD2. Germline loops: CDR1 KGHSH, CDR2 LQKENI. V was clipped by 3 bases and J by 2 bases; unmatched bases: 1. CDR3 length equals 14 residues. CDR3 coding DNA: TGTGCCAGCTCACCCAGCGGGGGGGCCTACGAGCAGTACTTC. Encoded protein: CASSPSGGAYEQYF.

This rearrangement joins TRBV6-1 to TRBJ1-5; D gene ambiguous. V lost 2 bases and J 7 bases, leaving 21 bases between the germline ends. The CDR3 is 17 residues long. Germline V gene sequence: CDR1 MNHNS, CDR2 SASEGT. The CDR3 region is CASSESRAWGFRQPQHF. DNA for the CDR3: TGTGCCAGCAGTGAATCGCGAGCATGGGGATTCAGACAGCCCCAGCATTTT.

The DNA of the CDR3 is TGTGCCAGCAGTTACGGGGCGAACACCGGGGAGCTGTTTTTT. This sequence encodes CASSYGANTGELFF. The rearrangement uses TRBV6-5 and TRBJ2-2; D unresolved. CDR3 length: 14 amino acids. From germline, CDR1 is MNHEY and CDR2 SVGAGI. Trimming took 2 bases from V and 0 from J, leaving 4 bases between them.

The rearrangement uses TRBV7-9 and TRBJ1-3; perhaps TRBD1 as D (5 bases). The germline gives CDR1 SEHNR, CDR2 FQNEAQ (reference sequence). This CDR3 contains 16 residues. Deletions cut 5 bases from V and 4 bases from J, with 18 bases between. This CDR3 reads CASSLLLGQGGNTIYF. The CDR3 nucleotides read TGTGCCAGCAGCCTCCTGTTAGGGCAGGGAGGAAACACCATATATTTT. The full variable domain, with the rest looked up from reference TRBV7-9 and TRBJ1-3, is DTGVSQNPRHKITKRGQNVTFRCDPISEHNRLYWYRQTLGQGPEFLTYFQNEAQLEKSRLLSDRFSAERPKGSFSTLEIQRTEQGDSAMYLCASSLLLGQGGNTIYFGEGSWLTVV.

The V gene is TRBV6-5, the J gene TRBJ1-2; 7 positions match TRBD1. J lost 3 bases, V lost 5 bases, and 3 bases had no gene match. The CDR3 runs 13 residues. Germline values: CDR1 MNHEY, CDR2 SVGAGI. The chain's CDR3 is CASSPQGDYGYTF. The CDR3, as DNA: TGTGCCAGCAGTCCCCAGGGGGACTATGGCTACACCTTC.

The rearrangement joins TRBV30 to TRBJ1-2; no reliable D call. Germline V lookup: CDR1 GTSNPN, CDR2 SVGIG (reference sequence). There are 13 residues in the CDR3. V shed 0 bases and J shed 7 bases, with 12 bases lying between them. CDR3 sequence: CAWSVTPGAGYTF. The CDR3 DNA reads as TGTGCCTGGAGTGTGACTCCGGGAGCTGGCTACACCTTC.

The rearrangement links TRBV6-5 to TRBJ2-2, with D unresolved. The CDR3 spans 15 residues. Germline CDR1 reads MNHEY; CDR2 reads SVGAGI. The V gene lost 4 bases and the J gene lost 1 base, with 10 bases spanning the gap. The CDR3 loop reads CASSFSRRNTGELFF. CDR3 nucleotides: TGTGCCAGCAGTTTCTCTAGGCGGAACACCGGGGAGCTGTTTTTT.

J is TRBJ1-2 and V is TRBV6-1, with 8 positions matching TRBD1. This CDR3 spans 15 amino acids. Trimming removed 1 base from V and 7 bases from J; junction bases left unmatched: 8. Per germline, CDR1 MNHNS and CDR2 SASEGT. The CDR3 reads CASSEGGGRGPGYTF. The CDR3 DNA follows: TGTGCCAGCAGTGAAGGGGGGGGCAGGGGGCCTGGCTACACCTTC.

This clone was seen a handful of times. The rearrangement uses TRBV28 and TRBJ1-1; D unclear. Germline values: CDR1 MDHEN, CDR2 SYDVKM. The CDR3 is 12 amino acids. V was trimmed by 0 bases and J by 3 bases, leaving 2 bases between them. CDR3 sequence (DNA): TGTGCCAGCAGTTTATGGGACACTGAAGCTTTCTTT. This encodes CASSLWDTEAFF.